This T cell receptor beta chain was sequenced for a study of blood T cell repertoires in COVID-19. Study information: The cDNA or gDNA used as material had been derived from T cells, B-cell-depleted T cells, or PBMCs.

Original handling: Amplification from reference gene primers served as the basis for estimated nucleated cell counts. Using immunoSEQ multiplex PCR, the repertoire was profiled, and TCRdb retains in-frame clones only, with some absent. For V, J and clone size, that table is used; D and trimming come from the DNA. The sample consists of about 170,000 clones, approximately 85% of them appearing once. The germline V gene has CDR1 SGHTA and CDR2 FQGNSA. The junction had 5 bases not matched to a gene; V was cut back by 4 bases and J by 10 bases. CDR3 length: 13 residues. Input material: peripheral blood. V usage is TRBV7-2 and J usage is TRBJ2-1, with 9 positions matching TRBD1. This receptor was identified in a man in his sixties who had recovered from COVID-19. DNA of the CDR3: TGTGCCAGCAGCTCGGGACAGGGTGTCGAGCAGTTCTTC. Protein: CASSSGQGVEQFF.